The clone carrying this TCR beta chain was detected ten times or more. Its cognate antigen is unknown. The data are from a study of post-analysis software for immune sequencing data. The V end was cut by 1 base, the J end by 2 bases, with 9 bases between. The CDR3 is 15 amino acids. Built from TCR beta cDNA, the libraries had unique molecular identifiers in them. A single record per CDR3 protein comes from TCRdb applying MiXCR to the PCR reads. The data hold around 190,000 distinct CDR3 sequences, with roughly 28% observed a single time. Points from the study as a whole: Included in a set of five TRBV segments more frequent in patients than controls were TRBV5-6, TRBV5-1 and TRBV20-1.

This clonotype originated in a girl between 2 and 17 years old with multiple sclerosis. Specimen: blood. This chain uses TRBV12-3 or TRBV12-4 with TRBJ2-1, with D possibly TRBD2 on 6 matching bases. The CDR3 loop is CASSLGRDPYNEQFF. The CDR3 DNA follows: TGTGCCAGCAGTTTAGGGCGGGACCCCTACAATGAGCAGTTCTTC.